This passage covers 18 T cell receptor beta chains from one sample sequenced in a study of cytomegalovirus exposure and HLA in healthy donors. PCR used 60 Vbeta primers and 13 Jbeta primers. Measured with immunoSEQ multiplex PCR; TCRdb has only the in-frame clones, and not every one. The sample shows about 160,000 clones, over 65% of them seen only once. The sequencing sample was made of PBMCs. These receptor sequences come from a woman aged 40 to 50 in good health and CMV-seropositive.

The chain carries TRBV4-3 and TRBJ2-7; TRBD2 matches at 11 bases. V was pared by 0 bases and J by 6 bases, with 4 bases of the junction left unmatched. Germline lookup yields CDR1 LGHNA and CDR2 YSLEER. The CDR3 is made up of 15 amino acids. The CDR3 DNA follows: TGCGCCAGCAGCCAAGACCTTAGCGGGAGGGGCGAGCAGTACTTC. Translated, it gives CASSQDLSGRGEQYF.

This clone was seen once. This chain joins TRBV7-2 and TRBJ2-7; 8 bases agree with TRBD1. J lost 2 bases, V lost 7 bases, and 7 bases had no gene match. Germline V gene data show CDR1 as SGHTA and CDR2 as FQGNSA. The CDR3 runs 14 residues. For the CDR3, the DNA is TGTGCCAGCACTACCGGACAGGGTACCTACGAGCAGTACTTC. Encoded protein: CASTTGQGTYEQYF.

The chain links TRBV4-3 to TRBJ2-5; 7 bases match TRBD2. Germline V gene lookup returns CDR1 LGHNA and CDR2 YSLEER. V lost 5 bases to trimming and J lost 1 base; unmatched junction nucleotides: 7. This CDR3 spans 15 amino acids. The chain's CDR3 is CASSRSGGGQETQYF. CDR3 nucleotide sequence: TGCGCCAGCAGCAGGTCGGGGGGTGGCCAAGAGACCCAGTACTTC.

The sample holds one count of this clone. The chain joins TRBV5-4 to TRBJ2-5, with D hard to call. The CDR3 is 11 residues long. V lost 3 bases to trimming and J lost 7 bases, with 7 bases between them. CDR1 is SGHNT and CDR2 is YYREEE in the germline V gene (reference sequence). DNA for the CDR3: TGTGCCAGCAGCTCGTCGGGGACCCAGTACTTC. Translation: CASSSSGTQYF.

This clone was counted between two and nine times. The J gene is TRBJ2-5, the V gene TRBV27; weak D call: TRBD2 (6 bases). The DNA end lines up better with TRBJ2-7; the J call may be wrong. This CDR3 is 12 amino acids long. CDR1 and CDR2 (germline): MNHEY, SMNVEV (reference sequence). Here the CDR3 DNA reads TGTGCCAGCAGTCCTGGGACTGGCGAGCAGTACTTC. Translated: CASSPGTGEQYF.

V and J are TRBV10-2 and TRBJ2-7; D is perhaps TRBD1 (5 bases). This CDR3 region has 12 residues. From germline, CDR1 is WSHSY and CDR2 SAAADI. Trimming took 7 bases from V and 2 from J, leaving 9 bases between them. The CDR3 nucleotides read TGCGCCAGCAATCAGGGCACCTACGAGCAGTACTTC. Its protein product is CASNQGTYEQYF.

This clone was seen a few times. The chain recombines TRBV10-1 with TRBJ1-1; D is unclear. V was clipped by 8 bases and J by 13 bases, with 8 bases between them. From germline, CDR1 is WNHNN and CDR2 SYGVQD (reference sequence). The CDR3 is 8 amino acids. The CDR3 protein is CASPTSFF. The CDR3 region has the DNA TGCGCCAGCCCGACTAGTTTCTTT.

The genes are TRBV18 and TRBJ1-5, with D maybe TRBD1 (5 bases). Trimming cost V 4 bases and J 5 bases, with 9 bases left between them. The CDR3 covers 13 residues. CDR1 and CDR2 from the germline V gene are KGHSH and LQKENI. The CDR3: CASSLSRDQPQHF. The CDR3 region has the DNA TGTGCCAGCTCACTGAGCAGGGATCAGCCCCAGCATTTT.

This chain connects TRBV15 to TRBJ1-2, with unresolved D. This CDR3 spans 16 amino acids. V lost 0 bases and J lost 3, with 14 bases in between. Germline-derived CDR1 and CDR2 are LNHNV and YYDKDF (reference sequence). CDR3 residues: CATSRDRSYRYYGYTF. The CDR3, as DNA: TGTGCCACCAGCAGAGATCGGAGTTATCGCTACTATGGCTACACCTTC.

The chain combines TRBV4-3 with TRBJ1-5; 10 positions match TRBD1. V shed 0 bases, J shed 7 bases, and the junction held 6 bases outside the gene matches. Germline CDR1 is LGHNA and CDR2 is YSLEER. The CDR3 contains 16 residues. CDR3: CASSQDPDRGSQPQHF. CDR3 in DNA: TGCGCCAGCAGCCAAGATCCGGACAGGGGGTCGCAGCCCCAGCATTTT.

This clone appeared a single time. The CDR3 protein is CASSLDGGDRGYTF. In nucleotides, the CDR3 is TGTGCCAGCAGCTTAGATGGCGGGGATAGAGGCTACACCTTC. V usage is TRBV11-3 and J usage is TRBJ1-2; D not resolved. Germline V CDR1 and CDR2: SGHNT, YENEEA. V lost 0 bases, J lost 8 bases, and 13 bases lay in between. There are 14 residues in the CDR3.

This chain connects TRBV11-1 to TRBJ2-2; D not resolved. Germline values: CDR1 SGHAT, CDR2 FQDESV (reference sequence). CDR3 length: 12 residues. The V end was cut by 4 bases, the J end by 8 bases, with 8 bases between. The chain's CDR3 is CASSSPFGELFF. In DNA form, the CDR3 reads TGTGCCAGCAGCTCCCCCTTTGGGGAGCTGTTTTTT.

The rearrangement uses TRBV10-3 and TRBJ2-7; D uncertain. CDR3 size: 12 residues. V was trimmed by 4 bases and J by 2 bases, leaving 6 bases between them. Germline CDR1 reads ENHRY; CDR2 reads SYGVKD. The CDR3 protein is CAISGSTYEQYF. CDR3 DNA sequence: TGTGCCATCAGTGGCAGTACCTACGAGCAGTACTTC.

In its sample, this clone was seen a few times. V and J are TRBV7-2 and TRBJ2-5, with 9 nucleotides matching TRBD1. The V and J ends lost 4 bases and 3 bases, in that order; junction bases with no gene match: 0. The germline gives CDR1 SGHTA, CDR2 FQGNSA. CDR3 length: 13 amino acids. CDR3 residues: CASSWDREETQYF. CDR3 in DNA: TGTGCCAGCAGCTGGGACAGGGAAGAGACCCAGTACTTC.

V is TRBV9 and J is TRBJ2-3; no definite D call. CDR3 length: 14 residues. V was clipped by 4 bases and J by 0 bases, with 9 bases between them. Germline loops: CDR1 SGDLS, CDR2 YYNGEE. CDR3 bases: TGTGCCAGCAGCTTCCGACAAAGCACAGATACGCAGTATTTT. Its translation: CASSFRQSTDTQYF.

This chain uses TRBV18 with TRBJ1-2; 7 bases fit TRBD1. The CDR3 contains 15 residues. Germline lookup yields CDR1 KGHSH and CDR2 LQKENI. V gave up 2 bases and J gave up 4 bases; unmatched junction bases: 7. In nucleotides, the CDR3 is TGTGCCAGCTCACCAGGGACAGCCGACGGCTATGGCTACACCTTC. This translates into CASSPGTADGYGYTF.

The chain joins TRBV11-2 to TRBJ2-1; the match to TRBD2 covers 11 bases. CDR1 SGHAT and CDR2 FQNNGV come from the germline V gene. The V segment lost 4 bases and the J segment 0 bases; nucleotides outside the gene matches: 2. The CDR3 has 16 residues. The CDR3 region is CASSSLAGDSYNEQFF. CDR3 nucleotides: TGTGCCAGCAGCTCACTAGCGGGGGACTCCTACAATGAGCAGTTCTTC.

For this clone: The sample has other DNA sequences that encode this CDR3 too. The rearrangement uses TRBV4-1 and TRBJ2-7; TRBD1 matches at 7 bases. CDR3 size: 14 residues. Germline-derived CDR1 and CDR2 are MGHRA and YSYEKL. V trimming: 1 base; J trimming: 2 bases; junction bases outside the gene matches: 2. The chain's CDR3 is CASSQGQGTYEQYF. The DNA of the CDR3 is TGCGCCAGCAGCCAAGGACAGGGAACCTACGAGCAGTACTTC.